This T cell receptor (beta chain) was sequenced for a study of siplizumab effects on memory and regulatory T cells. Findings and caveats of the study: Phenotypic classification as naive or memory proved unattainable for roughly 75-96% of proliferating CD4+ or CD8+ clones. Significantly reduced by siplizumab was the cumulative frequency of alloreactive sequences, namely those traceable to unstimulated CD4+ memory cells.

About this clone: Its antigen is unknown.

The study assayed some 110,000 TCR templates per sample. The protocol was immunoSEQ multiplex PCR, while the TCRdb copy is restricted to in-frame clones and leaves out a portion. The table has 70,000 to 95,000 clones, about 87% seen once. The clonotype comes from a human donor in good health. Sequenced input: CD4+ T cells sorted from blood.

The CDR3 is CASSRGLVGTGELFF. The CDR3 DNA sequence: TGTGCCAGCAGCCGGGGACTAGTGGGCACCGGGGAGCTGTTTTTT. The rearrangement links TRBV27 to TRBJ2-2; TRBD2 agrees at 8 bases. There are 15 residues in the CDR3. The V segment lost 6 bases and the J segment 4 bases; nucleotides outside the gene matches: 7. The V gene's germline CDR1 is MNHEY and CDR2 SMNVEV (reference sequence).